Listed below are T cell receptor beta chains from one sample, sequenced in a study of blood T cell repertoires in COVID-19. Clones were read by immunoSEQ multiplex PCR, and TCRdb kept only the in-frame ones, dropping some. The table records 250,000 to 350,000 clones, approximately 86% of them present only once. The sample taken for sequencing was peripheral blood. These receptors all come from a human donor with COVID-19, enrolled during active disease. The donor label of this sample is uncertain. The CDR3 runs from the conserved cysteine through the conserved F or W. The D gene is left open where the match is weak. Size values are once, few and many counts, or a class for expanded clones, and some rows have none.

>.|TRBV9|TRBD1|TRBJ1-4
CASSVGVGGAGEKLFF
TGTGCCAGCAGCGTAGGAGTAGGGGGCGCGGGTGAAAAACTGTTTTTT
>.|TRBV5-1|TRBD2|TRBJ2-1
CASSMGLAYEQFF
TGCGCCAGCAGCATGGGACTAGCCTATGAGCAGTTCTTC
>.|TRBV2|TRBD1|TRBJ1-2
CASNDRGFDGYTF
TGTGCCAGCAATGACAGGGGATTTGATGGCTACACCTTC
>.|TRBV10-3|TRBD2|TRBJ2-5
CAISSGIQETQYF
TGTGCCATCAGCAGCGGGATACAAGAGACCCAGTACTTC
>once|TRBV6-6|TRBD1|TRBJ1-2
CASTLAGTGGGYTF
TGTGCCAGCACTTTGGCCGGGACAGGGGGTGGCTACACCTTC
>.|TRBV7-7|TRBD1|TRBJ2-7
CASSSGQGSHEQYF
TGTGCTAGCAGCTCAGGACAGGGGTCCCACGAGCAGTACTTC
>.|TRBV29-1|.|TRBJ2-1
CSVVVRANEQFF
TGCAGCGTTGTGGTCAGGGCGAATGAGCAGTTCTTC
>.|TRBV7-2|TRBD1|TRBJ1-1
CASSLSGTGVEAFF
TGTGCCAGCAGCTTATCCGGGACAGGGGTAGAAGCTTTCTTT
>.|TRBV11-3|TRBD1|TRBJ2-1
CASSLGGTGDGEQFF
TGTGCCAGCAGCTTAGGGGGGACAGGGGATGGTGAGCAGTTCTTC
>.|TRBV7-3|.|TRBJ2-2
CASSLAAQRTGELFF
TGTGCCAGCAGCTTAGCGGCGCAGCGAACCGGGGAGCTGTTTTTT
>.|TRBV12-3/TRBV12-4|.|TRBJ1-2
CASSLGGRYGYTF
TGTGCCAGCAGTTTAGGGGGCAGATATGGCTACACCTTC
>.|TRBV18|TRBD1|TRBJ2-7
CASSPTGTGGYEQYF
TGTGCCAGCTCACCTACCGGGACAGGGGGCTACGAGCAGTACTTC
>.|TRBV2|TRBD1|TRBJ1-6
CASSAIGQENSPLHF
TGTGCCAGCAGTGCTATAGGACAGGAGAATTCACCCCTCCACTTT
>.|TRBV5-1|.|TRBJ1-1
CASGTGQGGTEAFF
TGCGCCAGCGGGACCGGGCAGGGAGGCACTGAAGCTTTCTTT
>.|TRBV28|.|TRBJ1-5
CASSLPSPNQPQHF
TGTGCCAGCAGTTTACCCTCTCCTAATCAGCCCCAGCATTTT
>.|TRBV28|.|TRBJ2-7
CASSWIAGSYEQYF
TGTGCCAGCAGTTGGATTGCGGGGAGCTACGAGCAGTACTTC